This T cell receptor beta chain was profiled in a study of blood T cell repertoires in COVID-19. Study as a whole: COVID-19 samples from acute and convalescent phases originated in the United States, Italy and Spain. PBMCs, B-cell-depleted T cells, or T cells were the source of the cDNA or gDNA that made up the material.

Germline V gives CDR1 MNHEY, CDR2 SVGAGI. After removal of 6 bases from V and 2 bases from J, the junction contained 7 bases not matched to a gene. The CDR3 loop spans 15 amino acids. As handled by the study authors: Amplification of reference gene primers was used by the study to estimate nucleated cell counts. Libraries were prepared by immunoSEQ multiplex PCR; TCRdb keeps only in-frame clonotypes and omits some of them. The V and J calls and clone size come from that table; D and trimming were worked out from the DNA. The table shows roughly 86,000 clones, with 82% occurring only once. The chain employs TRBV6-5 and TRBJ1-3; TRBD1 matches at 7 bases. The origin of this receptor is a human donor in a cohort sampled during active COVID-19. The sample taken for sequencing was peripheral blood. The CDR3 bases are TGTGCCAGCAGGCCACAGGGGAGGACTGGAAACACCATATATTTT. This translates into CASRPQGRTGNTIYF.